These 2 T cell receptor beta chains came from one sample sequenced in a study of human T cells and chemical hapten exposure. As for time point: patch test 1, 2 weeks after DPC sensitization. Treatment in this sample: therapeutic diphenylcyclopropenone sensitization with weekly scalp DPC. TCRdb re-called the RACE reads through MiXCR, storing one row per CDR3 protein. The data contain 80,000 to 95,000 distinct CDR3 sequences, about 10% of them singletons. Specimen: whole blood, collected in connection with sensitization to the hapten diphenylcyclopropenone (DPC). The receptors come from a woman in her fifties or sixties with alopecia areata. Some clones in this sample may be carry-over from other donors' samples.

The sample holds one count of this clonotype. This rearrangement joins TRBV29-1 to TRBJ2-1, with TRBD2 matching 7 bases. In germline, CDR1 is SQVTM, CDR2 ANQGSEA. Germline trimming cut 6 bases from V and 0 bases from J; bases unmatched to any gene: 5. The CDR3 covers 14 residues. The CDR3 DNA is TGCAGCGTCCAAGGGAGGGCCTCCTACAATGAGCAGTTCTTC. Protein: CSVQGRASYNEQFF.

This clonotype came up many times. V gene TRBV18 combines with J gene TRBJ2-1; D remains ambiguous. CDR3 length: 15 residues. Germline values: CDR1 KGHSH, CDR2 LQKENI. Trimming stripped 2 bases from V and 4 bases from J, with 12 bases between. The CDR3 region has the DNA TGTGCCAGCTCACCAGATGGCGGCCCATACAATGAGCAGTTCTTC. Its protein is CASSPDGGPYNEQFF.